Sequencing of this T cell receptor (beta chain) was carried out in a study of monozygotic twins with inflammatory bowel disease. Study findings and constraints: Findings did not support one strong IBD-associated signal or clonotype. The co-twins with IBD showed lower TCRbeta diversity (inverse Simpson) than their healthy siblings.

Total RNA isolation used whole blood (no T cell sorting was performed). Remarks on this clonotype: Its antigen remains unknown.

Template switching appended UMIs that held a 6-nucleotide sample barcode. TCRdb re-called the 5' RACE reads and shows each CDR3 protein once, DNA omitted. The repertoire table contains around 450,000 distinct CDR3 sequences. Per germline, CDR1 DFQATT and CDR2 SNEGSKA (reference sequence). The CDR3 runs 12 residues. The sample comprised blood. This TCR came from a human donor with ulcerative colitis or Crohn's disease, or a healthy co-twin of an affected twin (not recorded which). The V and J genes are TRBV20-1 and TRBJ2-7. The CDR3 region is CSARAYSHEQYF.